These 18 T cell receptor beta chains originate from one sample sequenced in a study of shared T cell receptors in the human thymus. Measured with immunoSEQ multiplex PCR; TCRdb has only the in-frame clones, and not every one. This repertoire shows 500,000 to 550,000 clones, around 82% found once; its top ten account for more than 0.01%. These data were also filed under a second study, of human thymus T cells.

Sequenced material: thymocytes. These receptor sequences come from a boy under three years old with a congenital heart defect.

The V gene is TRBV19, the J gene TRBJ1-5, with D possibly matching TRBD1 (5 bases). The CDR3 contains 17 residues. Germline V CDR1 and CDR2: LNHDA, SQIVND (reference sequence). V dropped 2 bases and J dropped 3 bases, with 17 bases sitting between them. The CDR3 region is CASSIPVAAGDNQPQHF. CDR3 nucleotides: TGTGCCAGTAGTATACCGGTGGCAGCGGGGGACAATCAGCCCCAGCATTTT.

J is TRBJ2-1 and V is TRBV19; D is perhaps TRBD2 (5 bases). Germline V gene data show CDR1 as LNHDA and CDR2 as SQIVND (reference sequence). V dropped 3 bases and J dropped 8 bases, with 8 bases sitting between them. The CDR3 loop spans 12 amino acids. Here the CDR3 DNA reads TGTGCCAGTAGTATTAAAGCGGATGAGCAGTTCTTC. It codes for CASSIKADEQFF.

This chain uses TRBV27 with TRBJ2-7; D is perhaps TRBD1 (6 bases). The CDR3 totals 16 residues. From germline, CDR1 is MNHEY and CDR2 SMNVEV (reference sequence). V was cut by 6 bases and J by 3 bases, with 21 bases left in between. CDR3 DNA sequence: TGTGCCAGCAGCCCAAGGGGGAAGGAACCGATCTACGAGCAGTACTTC. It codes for CASSPRGKEPIYEQYF.

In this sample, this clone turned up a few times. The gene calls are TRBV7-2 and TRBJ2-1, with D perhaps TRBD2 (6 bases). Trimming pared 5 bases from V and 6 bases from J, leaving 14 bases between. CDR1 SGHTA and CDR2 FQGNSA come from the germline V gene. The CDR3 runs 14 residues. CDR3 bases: TGTGCCAGCAGCCGGACCCGGGGAGGCAATGAGCAGTTCTTC. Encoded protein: CASSRTRGGNEQFF. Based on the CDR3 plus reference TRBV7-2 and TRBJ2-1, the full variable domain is GAGVSQSPSNKVTEKGKDVELRCDPISGHTALYWYRQSLGQGLEFLIYFQGNSAPDKSGLPSDRFSAERTGGSVSTLTIQRTQQEDSAVYLCASSRTRGGNEQFFGPGTRLTVL.

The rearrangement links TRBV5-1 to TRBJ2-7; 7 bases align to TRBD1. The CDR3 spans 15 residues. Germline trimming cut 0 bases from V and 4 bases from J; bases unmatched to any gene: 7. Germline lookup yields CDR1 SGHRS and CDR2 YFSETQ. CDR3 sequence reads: CASSLGGQSRYEQYF. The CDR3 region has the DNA TGCGCCAGCAGCTTGGGGGGACAGTCCAGATACGAGCAGTACTTC.

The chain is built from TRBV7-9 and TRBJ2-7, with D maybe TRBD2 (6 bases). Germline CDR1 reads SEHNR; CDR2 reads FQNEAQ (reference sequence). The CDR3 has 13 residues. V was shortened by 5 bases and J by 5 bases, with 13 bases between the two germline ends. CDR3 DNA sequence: TGTGCCAGCAGCCAGAGGGGCGGGGACGAGCAGTACTTC. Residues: CASSQRGGDEQYF.

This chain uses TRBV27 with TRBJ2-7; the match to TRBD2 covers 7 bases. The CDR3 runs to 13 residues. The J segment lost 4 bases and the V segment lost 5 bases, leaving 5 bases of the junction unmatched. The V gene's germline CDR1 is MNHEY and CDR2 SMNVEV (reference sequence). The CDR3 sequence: CASSPAAGYEQYF. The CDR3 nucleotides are TGTGCCAGCAGTCCCGCAGCGGGGTACGAGCAGTACTTC.

The CDR3 region is CASSFGGGYGYTF. Here the CDR3 DNA reads TGTGCCAGCAGCTTCGGCGGCGGATATGGCTACACCTTC. The chain employs TRBV5-6 and TRBJ1-2, with D unclear. In germline, CDR1 is SGHDT, CDR2 YYEEEE. V was shortened by 2 bases and J by 5 bases, with 10 bases between the two germline ends. The CDR3 loop spans 13 amino acids.

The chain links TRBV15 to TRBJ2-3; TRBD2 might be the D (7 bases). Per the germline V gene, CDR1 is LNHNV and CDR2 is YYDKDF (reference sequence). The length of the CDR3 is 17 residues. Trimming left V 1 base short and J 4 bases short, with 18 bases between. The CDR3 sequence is CATSRGEGDTVPDTQYF. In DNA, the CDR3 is TGTGCCACCAGCAGAGGGGAGGGGGACACCGTACCAGATACGCAGTATTTT.

CDR3 residues: CASSLGPGGFLLYEQYF. For the CDR3, the DNA is TGTGCCAGCAGCTTAGGCCCAGGGGGGTTCCTTCTCTACGAGCAGTACTTC. The rearrangement joins TRBV7-9 to TRBJ2-7, with D maybe TRBD1 (7 bases). The CDR3 is made up of 17 amino acids. Trimming stripped 1 base from V and 3 bases from J, with 19 bases between. Germline V lookup: CDR1 SEHNR, CDR2 FQNEAQ (reference sequence). The full variable domain, completed using reference TRBV7-9 and TRBJ2-7, is DTGVSQNPRHKITKRGQNVTFRCDPISEHNRLYWYRQTLGQGPEFLTYFQNEAQLEKSRLLSDRFSAERPKGSFSTLEIQRTEQGDSAMYLCASSLGPGGFLLYEQYFGPGTRLTVT.

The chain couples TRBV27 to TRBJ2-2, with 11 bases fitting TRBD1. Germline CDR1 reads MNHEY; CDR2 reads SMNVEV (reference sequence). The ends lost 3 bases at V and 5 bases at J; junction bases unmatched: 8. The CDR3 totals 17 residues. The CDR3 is CASSFMGQGVRTGELFF. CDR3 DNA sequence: TGTGCCAGCAGTTTCATGGGACAGGGGGTAAGGACCGGGGAGCTGTTTTTT.

The CDR3 sequence is CARSDGMRLSLANVLTF. The CDR3 DNA reads TGTGCCAGAAGCGACGGAATGAGGTTGTCCCTGGCCAACGTCCTGACTTTC. V gene TRBV5-3 combines with J gene TRBJ2-6; D is uncertain. Being an ORF, TRBV5-3 has a function that is uncertain. Trimming removed 4 bases from V and 6 bases from J, with 20 bases in between. The CDR3 has 17 residues.

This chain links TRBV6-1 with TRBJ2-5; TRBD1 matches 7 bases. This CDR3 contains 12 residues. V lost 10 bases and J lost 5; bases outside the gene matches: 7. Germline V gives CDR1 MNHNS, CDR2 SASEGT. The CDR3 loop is CATRTGEETQYF. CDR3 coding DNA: TGTGCCACCAGAACAGGGGAGGAGACCCAGTACTTC.

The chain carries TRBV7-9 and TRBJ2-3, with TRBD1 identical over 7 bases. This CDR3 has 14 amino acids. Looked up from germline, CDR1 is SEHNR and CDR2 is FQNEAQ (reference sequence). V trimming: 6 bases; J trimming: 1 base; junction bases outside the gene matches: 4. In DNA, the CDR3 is TGTGCCAGCAGACTCACAGGGGGCACAGATACGCAGTATTTT. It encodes CASRLTGGTDTQYF.

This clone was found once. The CDR3 region is CASSLELAGGPTDTQYF. CDR3 DNA sequence: TGTGCCAGCAGCTTAGAACTAGCGGGAGGGCCAACAGATACGCAGTATTTT. The J gene is TRBJ2-3, the V gene TRBV11-3; 13 bases line up with TRBD2. CDR1 SGHNT and CDR2 YENEEA come from the germline V gene. The CDR3 has 17 amino acids. V lost 0 bases, J lost 3 bases, and 3 bases stayed unmatched.

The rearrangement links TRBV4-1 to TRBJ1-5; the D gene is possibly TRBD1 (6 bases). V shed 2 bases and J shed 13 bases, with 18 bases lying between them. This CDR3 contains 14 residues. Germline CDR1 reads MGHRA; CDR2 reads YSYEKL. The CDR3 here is CASSQRSGPRGQHF. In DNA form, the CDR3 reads TGCGCCAGCAGCCAACGCTCTGGGCCCAGGGGACAGCATTTT.

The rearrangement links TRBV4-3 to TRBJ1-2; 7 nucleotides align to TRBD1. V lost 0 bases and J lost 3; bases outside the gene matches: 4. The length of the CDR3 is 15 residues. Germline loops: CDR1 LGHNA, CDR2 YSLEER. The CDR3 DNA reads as TGCGCCAGCAGCCAAGAACCAGGGGGTGACTATGGCTACACCTTC. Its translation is CASSQEPGGDYGYTF.

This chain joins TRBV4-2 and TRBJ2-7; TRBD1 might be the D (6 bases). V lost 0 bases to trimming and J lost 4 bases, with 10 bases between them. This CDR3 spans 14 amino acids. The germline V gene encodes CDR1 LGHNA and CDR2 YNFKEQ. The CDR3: CASSQETGRYEQYF. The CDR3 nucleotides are TGTGCCAGCAGCCAAGAAACAGGGCGGTACGAGCAGTACTTC.